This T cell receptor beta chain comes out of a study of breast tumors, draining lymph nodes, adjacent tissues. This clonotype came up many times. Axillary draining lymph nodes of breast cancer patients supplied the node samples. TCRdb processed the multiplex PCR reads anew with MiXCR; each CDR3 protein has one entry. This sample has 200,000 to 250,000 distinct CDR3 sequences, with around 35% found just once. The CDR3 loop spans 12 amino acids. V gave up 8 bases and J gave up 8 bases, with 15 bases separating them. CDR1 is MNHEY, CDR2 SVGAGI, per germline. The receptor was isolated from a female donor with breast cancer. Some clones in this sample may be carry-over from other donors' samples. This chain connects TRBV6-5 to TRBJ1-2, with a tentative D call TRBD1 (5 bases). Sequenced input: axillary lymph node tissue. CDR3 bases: TGTGCCAGCTGCAGGGAGCGGGGAGGCTACACCTTC. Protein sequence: CASCRERGGYTF.